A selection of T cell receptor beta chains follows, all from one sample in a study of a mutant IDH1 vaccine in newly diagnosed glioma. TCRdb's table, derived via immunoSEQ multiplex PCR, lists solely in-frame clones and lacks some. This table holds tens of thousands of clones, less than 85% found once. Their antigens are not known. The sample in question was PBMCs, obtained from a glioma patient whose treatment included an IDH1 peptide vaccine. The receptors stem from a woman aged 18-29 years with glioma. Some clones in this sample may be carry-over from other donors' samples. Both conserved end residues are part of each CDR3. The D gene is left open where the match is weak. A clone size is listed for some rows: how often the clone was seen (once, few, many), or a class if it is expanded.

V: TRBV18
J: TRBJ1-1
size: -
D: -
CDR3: CASSPTKRNGVGSTEAFF

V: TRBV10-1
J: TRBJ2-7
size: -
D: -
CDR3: CASSDRGRSYEQYF

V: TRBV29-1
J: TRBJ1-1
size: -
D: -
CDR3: CSVAMDVRAFF

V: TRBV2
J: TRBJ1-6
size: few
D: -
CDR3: CASRDGGLRSPLHF

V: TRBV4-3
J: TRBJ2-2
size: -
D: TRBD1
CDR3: CASSQPTGVNTGELFF

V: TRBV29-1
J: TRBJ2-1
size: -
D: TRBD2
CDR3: CSVGGGSYNEQFF

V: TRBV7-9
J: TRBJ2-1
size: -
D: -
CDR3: CASSLASQGQFF

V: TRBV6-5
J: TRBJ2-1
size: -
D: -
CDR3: CASSYSGGVAYNEQFF

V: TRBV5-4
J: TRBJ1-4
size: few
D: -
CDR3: CASSTRSRTNEKLFF

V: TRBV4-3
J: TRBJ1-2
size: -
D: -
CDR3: CASSQDPGMSYGYTF

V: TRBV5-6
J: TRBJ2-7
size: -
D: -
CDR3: CASSSSGTWYEQYF

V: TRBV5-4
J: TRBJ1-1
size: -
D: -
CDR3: CASSPDIAGRTEAFF

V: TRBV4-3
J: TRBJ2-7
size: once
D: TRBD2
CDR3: CASSQDGELATNEQYF

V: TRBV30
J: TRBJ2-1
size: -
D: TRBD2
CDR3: CAWSVRPSGRAYNEQFF

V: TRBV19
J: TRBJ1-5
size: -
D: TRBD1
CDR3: CASSRGTGNSNQPQHF

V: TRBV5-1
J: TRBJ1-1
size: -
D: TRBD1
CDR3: CASSYRTGPNTEAFF

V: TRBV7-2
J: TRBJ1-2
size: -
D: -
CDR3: CASSPNAAQTRNYGYTF

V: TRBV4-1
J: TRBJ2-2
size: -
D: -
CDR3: CASSASTGELFF

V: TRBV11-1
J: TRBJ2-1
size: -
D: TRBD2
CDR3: CASSSGLGLAGDVEQFF

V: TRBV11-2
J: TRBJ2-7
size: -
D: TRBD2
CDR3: CASSFGTSGIYEQYF

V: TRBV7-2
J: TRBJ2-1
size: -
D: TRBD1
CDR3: CASSPVRGPYNEQFF

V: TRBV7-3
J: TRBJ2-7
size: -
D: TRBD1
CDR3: CASSLTGTHYEQYF

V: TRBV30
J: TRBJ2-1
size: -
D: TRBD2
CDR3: CAWSVAWLKRERGEQFF

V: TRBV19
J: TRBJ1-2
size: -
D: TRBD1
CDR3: CASTPGDRDPFNYGYTF

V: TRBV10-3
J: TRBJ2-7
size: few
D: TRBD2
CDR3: CAAGLVYEQYF

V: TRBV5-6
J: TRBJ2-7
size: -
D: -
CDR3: CASSLTGAYEQYF

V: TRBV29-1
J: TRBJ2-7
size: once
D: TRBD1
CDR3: CSGRRGLDEQYF

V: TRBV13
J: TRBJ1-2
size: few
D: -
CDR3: CASSWPTVSNYGYTF

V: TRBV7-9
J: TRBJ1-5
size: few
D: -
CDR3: CASSFSDSNQPQHF

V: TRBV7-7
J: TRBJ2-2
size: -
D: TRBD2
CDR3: CASSAGGTTGELFF

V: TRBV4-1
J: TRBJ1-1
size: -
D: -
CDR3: CASSQDWGPNTEAFF

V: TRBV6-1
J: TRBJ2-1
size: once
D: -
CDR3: CASSEQNLLNNEQFF

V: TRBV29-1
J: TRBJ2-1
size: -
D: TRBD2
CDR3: CSVETSEYNEQFF

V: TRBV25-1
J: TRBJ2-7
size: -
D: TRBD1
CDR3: CASRTGLEQYF

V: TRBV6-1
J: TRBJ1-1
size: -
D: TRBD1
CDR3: CACLAGGYTEAFF

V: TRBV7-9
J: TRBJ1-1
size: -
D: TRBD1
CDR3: CASSLGQGRATEAFF

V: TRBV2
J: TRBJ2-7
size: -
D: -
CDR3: CASSQPMGQIHEQYF

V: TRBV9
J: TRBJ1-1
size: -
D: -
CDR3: CASGNQNTEAFF

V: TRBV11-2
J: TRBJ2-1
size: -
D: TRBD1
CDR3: CANSFRDRPSIDEQFF

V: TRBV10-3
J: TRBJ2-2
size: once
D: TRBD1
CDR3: CAISNKGQGDTGELLF

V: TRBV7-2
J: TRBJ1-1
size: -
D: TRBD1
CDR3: CASRVQGATEAFF

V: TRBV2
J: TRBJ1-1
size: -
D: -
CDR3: CASSELTGTEAFF

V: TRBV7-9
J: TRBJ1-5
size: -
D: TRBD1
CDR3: CASSLGQDQPQHF

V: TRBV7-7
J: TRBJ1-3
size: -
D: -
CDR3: CASSAGRTAGNTIYF

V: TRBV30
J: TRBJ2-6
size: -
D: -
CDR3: CGTDGAGANVLTF

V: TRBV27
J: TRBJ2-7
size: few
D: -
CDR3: CASSALHSYEQYF

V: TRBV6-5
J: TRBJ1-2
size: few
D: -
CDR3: CASRLDRTYGYTF

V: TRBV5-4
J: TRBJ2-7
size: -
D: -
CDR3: CASSLGSPSSYEQYF

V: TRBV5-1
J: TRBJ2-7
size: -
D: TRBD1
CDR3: CASSSSPGQTPEQYF

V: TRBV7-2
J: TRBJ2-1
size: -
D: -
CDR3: CASSLSGGDEQFF

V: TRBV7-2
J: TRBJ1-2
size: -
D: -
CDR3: CASSLVSSSYGYTF

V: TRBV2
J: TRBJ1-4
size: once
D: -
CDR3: CASSAVSGGGKLFF

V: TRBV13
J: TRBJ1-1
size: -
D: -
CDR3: CASSPASTEAFF

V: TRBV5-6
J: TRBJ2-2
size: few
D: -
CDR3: CASSLVWAANTGELFF

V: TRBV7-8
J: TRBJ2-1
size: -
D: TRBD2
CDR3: CASSRLAPFVFSYNEQFF

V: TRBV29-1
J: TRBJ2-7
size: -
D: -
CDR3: CSVLSTSHEQYF

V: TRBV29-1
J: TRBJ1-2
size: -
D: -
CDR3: CSGKGTTYGYTF

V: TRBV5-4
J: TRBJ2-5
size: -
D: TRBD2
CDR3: CASSLTSGQETQYF